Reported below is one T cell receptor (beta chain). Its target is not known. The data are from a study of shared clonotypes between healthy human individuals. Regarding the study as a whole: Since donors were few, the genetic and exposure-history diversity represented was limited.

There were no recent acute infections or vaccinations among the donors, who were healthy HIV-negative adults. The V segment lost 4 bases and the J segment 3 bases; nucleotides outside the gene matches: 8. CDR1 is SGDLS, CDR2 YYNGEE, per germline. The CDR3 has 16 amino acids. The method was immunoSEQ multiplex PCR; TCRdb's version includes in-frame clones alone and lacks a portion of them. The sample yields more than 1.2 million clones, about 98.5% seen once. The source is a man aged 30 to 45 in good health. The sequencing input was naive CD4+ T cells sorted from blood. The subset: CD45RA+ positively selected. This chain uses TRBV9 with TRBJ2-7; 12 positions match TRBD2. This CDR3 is CASSRGGGLAGYEQYF. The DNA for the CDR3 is TGTGCCAGCAGCCGAGGCGGGGGACTAGCGGGCTACGAGCAGTACTTC. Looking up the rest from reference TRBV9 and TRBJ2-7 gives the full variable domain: DSGVTQTPKHLITATGQRVTLRCSPRSGDLSVYWYQQSLDQGLQFLIQYYNGEERAKGNILERFSAQQFPDLHSELNLSSLELGDSALYFCASSRGGGLAGYEQYFGPGTRLTVT.